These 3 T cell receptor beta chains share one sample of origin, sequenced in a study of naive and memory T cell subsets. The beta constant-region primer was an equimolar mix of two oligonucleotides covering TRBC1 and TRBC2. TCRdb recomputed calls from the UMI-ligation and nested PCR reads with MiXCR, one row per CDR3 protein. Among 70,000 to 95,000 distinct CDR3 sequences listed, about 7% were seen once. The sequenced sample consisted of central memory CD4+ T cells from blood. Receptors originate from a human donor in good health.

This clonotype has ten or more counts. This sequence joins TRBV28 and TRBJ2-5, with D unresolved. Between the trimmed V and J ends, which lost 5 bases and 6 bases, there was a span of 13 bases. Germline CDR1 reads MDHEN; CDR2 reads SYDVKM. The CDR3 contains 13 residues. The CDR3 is CASSTPTRKTQYF. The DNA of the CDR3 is TGTGCCAGCAGTACACCGACCCGAAAGACCCAGTACTTC.

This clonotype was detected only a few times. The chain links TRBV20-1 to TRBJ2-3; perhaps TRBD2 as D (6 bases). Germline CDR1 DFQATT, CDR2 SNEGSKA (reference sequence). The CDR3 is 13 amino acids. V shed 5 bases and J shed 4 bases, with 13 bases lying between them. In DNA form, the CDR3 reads TGCAGTGCTGGCACTGGGACTCCAGATACGCAGTATTTT. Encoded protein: CSAGTGTPDTQYF.

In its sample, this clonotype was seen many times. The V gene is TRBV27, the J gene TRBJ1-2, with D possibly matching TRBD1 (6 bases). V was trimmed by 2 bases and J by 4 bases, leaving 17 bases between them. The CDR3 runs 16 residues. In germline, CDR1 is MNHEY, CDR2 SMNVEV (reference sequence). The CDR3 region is CASSLRIPTGSYGYTF. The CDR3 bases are TGTGCCAGCAGTTTACGGATCCCGACAGGTTCCTATGGCTACACCTTC.